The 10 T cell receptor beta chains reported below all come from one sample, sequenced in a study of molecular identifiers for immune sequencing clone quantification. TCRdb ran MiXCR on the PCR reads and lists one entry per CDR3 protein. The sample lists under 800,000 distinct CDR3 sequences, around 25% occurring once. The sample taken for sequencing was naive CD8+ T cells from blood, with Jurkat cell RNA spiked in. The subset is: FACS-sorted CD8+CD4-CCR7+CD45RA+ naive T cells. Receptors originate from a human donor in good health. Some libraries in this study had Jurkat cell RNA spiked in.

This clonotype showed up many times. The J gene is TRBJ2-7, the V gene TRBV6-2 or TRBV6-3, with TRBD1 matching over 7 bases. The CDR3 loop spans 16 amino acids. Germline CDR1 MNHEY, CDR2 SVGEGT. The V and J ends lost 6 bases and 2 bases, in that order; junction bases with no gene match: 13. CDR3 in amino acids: CASSPLRTGRTYEQYF. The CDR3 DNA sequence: TGTGCCAGCAGCCCGTTACGGACAGGAAGGACCTACGAGCAGTACTTC.

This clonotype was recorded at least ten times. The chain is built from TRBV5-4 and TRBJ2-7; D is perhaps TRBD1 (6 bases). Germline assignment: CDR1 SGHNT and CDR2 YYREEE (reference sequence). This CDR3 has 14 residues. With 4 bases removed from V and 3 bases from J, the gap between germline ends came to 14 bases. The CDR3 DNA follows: TGTGCCAGCAGCCTGGGGACAACGAACTACGAGCAGTACTTC. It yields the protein CASSLGTTNYEQYF.

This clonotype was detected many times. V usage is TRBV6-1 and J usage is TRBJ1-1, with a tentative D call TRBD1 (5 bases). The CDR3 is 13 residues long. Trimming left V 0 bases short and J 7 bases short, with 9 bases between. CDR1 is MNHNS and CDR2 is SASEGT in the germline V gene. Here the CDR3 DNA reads TGTGCCAGCAGTGAAGCGGGGACCAATGAAGCTTTCTTT. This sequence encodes CASSEAGTNEAFF.

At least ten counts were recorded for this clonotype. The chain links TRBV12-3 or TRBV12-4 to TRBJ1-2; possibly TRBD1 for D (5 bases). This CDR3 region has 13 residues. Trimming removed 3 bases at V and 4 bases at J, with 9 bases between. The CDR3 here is CASSFYGGYGYTF. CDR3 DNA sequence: TGTGCCAGCAGTTTTTACGGGGGCTATGGCTACACCTTC.

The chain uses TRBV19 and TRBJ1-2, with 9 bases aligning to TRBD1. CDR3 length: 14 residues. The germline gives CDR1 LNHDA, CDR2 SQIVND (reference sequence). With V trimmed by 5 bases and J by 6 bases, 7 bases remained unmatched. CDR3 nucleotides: TGTGCCAGTAGTCTACAGGGGGCCGCCCATGGCTACACCTTC. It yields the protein CASSLQGAAHGYTF.

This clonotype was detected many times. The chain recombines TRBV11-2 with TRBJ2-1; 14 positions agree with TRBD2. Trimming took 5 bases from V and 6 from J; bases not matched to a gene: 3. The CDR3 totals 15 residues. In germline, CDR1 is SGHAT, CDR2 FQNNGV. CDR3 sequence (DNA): TGTGCCAGCAGCGCCGGACTAGCGGGGGGCAATGAGCAGTTCTTC. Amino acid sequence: CASSAGLAGGNEQFF.

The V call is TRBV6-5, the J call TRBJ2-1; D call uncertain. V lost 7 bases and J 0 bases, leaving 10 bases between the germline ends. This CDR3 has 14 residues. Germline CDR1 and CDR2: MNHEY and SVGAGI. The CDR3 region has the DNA TGTGCCAGCAAGCCCAGCACCTCCTACAATGAGCAGTTCTTC. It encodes CASKPSTSYNEQFF.

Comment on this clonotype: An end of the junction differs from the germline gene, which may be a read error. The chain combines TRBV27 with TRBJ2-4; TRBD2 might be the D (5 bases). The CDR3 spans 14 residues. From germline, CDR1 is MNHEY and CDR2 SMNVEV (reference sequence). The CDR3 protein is CASSFGVANNIQYF. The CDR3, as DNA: TGTGCCAGCAGTTTCGGGGTAGCCAACAACATTCAGTACTTC.

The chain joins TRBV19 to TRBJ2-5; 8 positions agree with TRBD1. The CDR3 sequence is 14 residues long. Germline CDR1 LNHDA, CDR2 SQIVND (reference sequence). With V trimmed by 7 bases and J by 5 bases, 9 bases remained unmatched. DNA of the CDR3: TGTGCCAGTACCGAGACAGGGGTTTCGGAGACCCAGTACTTC. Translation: CASTETGVSETQYF.

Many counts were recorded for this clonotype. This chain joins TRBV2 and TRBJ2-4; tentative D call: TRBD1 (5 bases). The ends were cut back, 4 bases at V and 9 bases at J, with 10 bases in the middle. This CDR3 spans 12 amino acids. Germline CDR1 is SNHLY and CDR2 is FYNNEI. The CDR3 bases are TGTGCCAGCAGTGTCAAAGGGGCCATTCAGTACTTC. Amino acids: CASSVKGAIQYF.